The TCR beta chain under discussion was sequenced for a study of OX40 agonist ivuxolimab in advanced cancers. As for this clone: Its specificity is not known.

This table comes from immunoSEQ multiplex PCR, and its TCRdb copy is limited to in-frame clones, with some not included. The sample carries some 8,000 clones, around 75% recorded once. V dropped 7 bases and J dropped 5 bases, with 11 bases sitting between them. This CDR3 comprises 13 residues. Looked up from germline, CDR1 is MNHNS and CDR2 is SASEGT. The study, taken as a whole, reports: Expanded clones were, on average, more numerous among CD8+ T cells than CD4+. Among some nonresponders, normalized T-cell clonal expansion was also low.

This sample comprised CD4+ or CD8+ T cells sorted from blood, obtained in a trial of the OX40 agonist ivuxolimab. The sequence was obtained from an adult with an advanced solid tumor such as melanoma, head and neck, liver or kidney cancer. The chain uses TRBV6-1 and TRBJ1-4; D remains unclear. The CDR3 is CASTGAGNEKLFF. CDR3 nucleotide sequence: TGTGCCAGCACGGGCGCCGGGAATGAAAAACTGTTTTTT.